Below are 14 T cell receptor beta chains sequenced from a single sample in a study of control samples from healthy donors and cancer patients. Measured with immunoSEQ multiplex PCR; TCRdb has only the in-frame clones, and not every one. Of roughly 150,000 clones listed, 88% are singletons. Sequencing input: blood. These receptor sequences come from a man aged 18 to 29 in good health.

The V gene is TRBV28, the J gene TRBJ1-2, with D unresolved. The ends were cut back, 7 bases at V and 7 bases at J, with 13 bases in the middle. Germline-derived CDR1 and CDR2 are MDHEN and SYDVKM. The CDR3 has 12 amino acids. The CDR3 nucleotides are TGTGCCAGCAAGCGGGTTCGAGGTGGCTACACCTTC. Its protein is CASKRVRGGYTF.

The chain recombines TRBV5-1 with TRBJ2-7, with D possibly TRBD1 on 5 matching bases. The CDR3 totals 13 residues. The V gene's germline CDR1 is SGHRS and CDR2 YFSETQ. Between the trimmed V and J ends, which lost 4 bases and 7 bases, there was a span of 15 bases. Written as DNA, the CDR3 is TGCGCCAGCAGCGTCCAGGGTTTGGGGGAGCAGTACTTC. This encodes CASSVQGLGEQYF.

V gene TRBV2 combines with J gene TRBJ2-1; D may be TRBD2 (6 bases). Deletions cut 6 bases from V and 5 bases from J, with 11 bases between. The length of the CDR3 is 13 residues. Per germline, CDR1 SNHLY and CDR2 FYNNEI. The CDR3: CASRGGLNNEQFF. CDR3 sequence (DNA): TGTGCCAGCAGGGGGGGACTTAACAATGAGCAGTTCTTC.

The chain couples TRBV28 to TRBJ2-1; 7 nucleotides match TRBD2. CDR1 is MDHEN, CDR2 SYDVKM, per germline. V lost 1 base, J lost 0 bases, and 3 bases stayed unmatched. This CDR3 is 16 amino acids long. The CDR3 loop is CASSLLGGGSYNEQFF. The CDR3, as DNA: TGTGCCAGCAGTTTATTGGGCGGGGGCTCCTACAATGAGCAGTTCTTC.

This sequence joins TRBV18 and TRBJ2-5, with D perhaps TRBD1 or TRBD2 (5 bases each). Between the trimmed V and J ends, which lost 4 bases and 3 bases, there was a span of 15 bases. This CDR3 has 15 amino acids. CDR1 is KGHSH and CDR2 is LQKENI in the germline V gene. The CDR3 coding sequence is TGTGCCAGCTCACTTTCGACGGGGCGGAAAGAGACCCAGTACTTC. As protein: CASSLSTGRKETQYF.

CDR3 DNA sequence: TGTGCCAGCAGCCAAGAGGGGGGGCAGAATCAGCCCCAGCATTTT. The encoded protein is CASSQEGGQNQPQHF. The chain has TRBV4-2 and TRBJ1-5; TRBD1 is a possible D gene (6 bases). V shed 0 bases and J shed 4 bases, with 10 bases lying between them. Germline CDR1 LGHNA, CDR2 YNFKEQ. The CDR3 runs 15 residues.

The CDR3 nucleotides read TGTGCCAGCAGCTTAGGAGGTACCGGGGAGCTGTTTTTT. It translates to CASSLGGTGELFF. The chain has TRBV5-6 and TRBJ2-2, with D possibly being TRBD2 (5 bases). Germline CDR1 reads SGHDT; CDR2 reads YYEEEE. V dropped 2 bases and J dropped 5 bases, with 7 bases sitting between them. This CDR3 contains 13 residues. Based on the CDR3 plus reference TRBV5-6 and TRBJ2-2, the full variable domain is DAGVTQSPTHLIKTRGQQVTLRCSPKSGHDTVSWYQQALGQGPQFIFQYYEEEERQRGNFPDRFSGHQFPNYSSELNVNALLLGDSALYLCASSLGGTGELFFGEGSRLTVL.

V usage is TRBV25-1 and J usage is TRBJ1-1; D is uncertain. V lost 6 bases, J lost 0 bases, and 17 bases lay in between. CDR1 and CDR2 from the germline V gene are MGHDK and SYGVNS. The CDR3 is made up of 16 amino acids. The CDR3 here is CASSDQDRRLNTEAFF. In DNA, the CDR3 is TGTGCCAGCAGCGATCAGGACCGGAGGTTGAACACTGAAGCTTTCTTT.

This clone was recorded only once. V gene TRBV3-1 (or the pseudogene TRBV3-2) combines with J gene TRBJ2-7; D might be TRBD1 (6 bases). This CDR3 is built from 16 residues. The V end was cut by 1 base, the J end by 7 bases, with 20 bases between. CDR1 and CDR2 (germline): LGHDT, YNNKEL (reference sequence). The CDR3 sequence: CASSQGGGDPRGEQYF. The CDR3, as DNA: TGTGCCAGCAGCCAAGGCGGAGGTGATCCGAGGGGGGAGCAGTACTTC.

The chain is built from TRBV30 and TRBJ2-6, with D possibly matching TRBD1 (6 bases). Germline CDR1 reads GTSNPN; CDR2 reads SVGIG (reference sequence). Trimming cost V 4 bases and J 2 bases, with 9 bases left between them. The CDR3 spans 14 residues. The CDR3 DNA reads TGTGCCTGGACGTCAGGGGCTGGGGCCAACGTCCTGACTTTC. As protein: CAWTSGAGANVLTF.

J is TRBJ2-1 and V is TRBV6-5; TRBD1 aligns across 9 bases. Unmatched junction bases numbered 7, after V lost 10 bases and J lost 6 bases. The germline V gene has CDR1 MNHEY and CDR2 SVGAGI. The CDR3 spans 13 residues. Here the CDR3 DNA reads TGTGCCATCAGGACAGGGGCCCTCAATGAGCAGTTCTTC. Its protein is CAIRTGALNEQFF.

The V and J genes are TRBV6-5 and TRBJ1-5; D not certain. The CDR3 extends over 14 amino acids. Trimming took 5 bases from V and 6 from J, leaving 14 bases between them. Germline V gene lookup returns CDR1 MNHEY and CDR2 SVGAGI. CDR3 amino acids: CASSLWGEGQPQHF. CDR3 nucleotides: TGTGCCAGCAGTCTGTGGGGAGAGGGTCAGCCCCAGCATTTT.

CDR3 nucleotide sequence: TGTGCCAGCACAACAAACGGGGGGACAGGACGGTACGAGCAGTACTTC. Translation gives CASTTNGGTGRYEQYF. This sequence joins TRBV28 and TRBJ2-7, with TRBD1 as a possible D gene (8 bases). The CDR3 extends over 16 amino acids. V shed 7 bases and J shed 4 bases, with 23 bases lying between them. In germline, CDR1 is MDHEN, CDR2 SYDVKM.

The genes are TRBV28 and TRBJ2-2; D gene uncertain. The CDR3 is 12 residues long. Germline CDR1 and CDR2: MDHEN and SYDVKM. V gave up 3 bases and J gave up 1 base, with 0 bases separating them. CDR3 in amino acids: CASSLNTGELFF. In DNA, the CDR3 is TGTGCCAGCAGTTTGAACACCGGGGAGCTGTTTTTT. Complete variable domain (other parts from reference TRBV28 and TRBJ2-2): DVKVTQSSRYLVKRTGEKVFLECVQDMDHENMFWYRQDPGLGLRLIYFSYDVKMKEKGDIPEGYSVSREKKERFSLILESASTNQTSMYLCASSLNTGELFFGEGSRLTVL.